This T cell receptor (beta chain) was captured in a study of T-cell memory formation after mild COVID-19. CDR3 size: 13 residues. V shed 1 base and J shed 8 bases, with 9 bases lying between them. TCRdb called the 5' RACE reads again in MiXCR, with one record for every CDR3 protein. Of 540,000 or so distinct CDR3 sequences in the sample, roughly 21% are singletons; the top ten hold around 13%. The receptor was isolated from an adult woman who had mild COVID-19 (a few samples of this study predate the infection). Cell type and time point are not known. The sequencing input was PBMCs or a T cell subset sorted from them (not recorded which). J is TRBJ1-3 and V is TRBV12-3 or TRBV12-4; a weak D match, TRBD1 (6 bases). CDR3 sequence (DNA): TGTGCCAGCAGTTTAGGGCAGGGGTACACCATATATTTT. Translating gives CASSLGQGYTIYF.